A selection of T cell receptor beta chains follows, all from one sample in a study of T cells in Graves' hyperthyroidism and ophthalmopathy. Each CDR3 protein gets one entry after TCRdb re-called the multiplex PCR reads with MiXCR. The repertoire holds roughly 180,000 distinct CDR3 sequences, with 9.4% as singletons. The specimen sequenced was blood. These receptors were obtained from a woman aged 18 to 35 with Graves' hyperthyroidism that later progressed to Graves' ophthalmopathy. Each CDR3 is given with its conserved first and last residue.

>TRBJ2-2|TRBV6-1|13
CASSGLATGELFF
>TRBJ1-5|TRBV6-2/TRBV6-3|13
CASSYSINQPQHF
>TRBJ1-6|TRBV3-1|14
CASSQKDNNSPLHF
>TRBJ1-2|TRBV14|14
CASSQVSGTYGYTF
>TRBJ2-1|TRBV9|17
CASSPQGSQSSYNEQFF
>TRBJ2-7|TRBV5-1|15
CASSLSGTRAYEQYF
>TRBJ2-7|TRBV18|15
CASSPGATSDHEQYF
>TRBJ1-1|TRBV18|12
CASSPGNTEAFF
>TRBJ1-2|TRBV11-2|12
CASSTDRGGYTF
>TRBJ1-6|TRBV6-1|12
CASGGLKSPLHF
>TRBJ2-5|TRBV20-1|14
CSARDRGREETQYF
>TRBJ1-1|TRBV6-1|13
CAIYRELNTEAFF
>TRBJ2-3|TRBV28|15
CASSLTRAGPDTQYF
>TRBJ1-1|TRBV7-2|18
CASSLARGRGQADTEAFF
>TRBJ2-1|TRBV5-6|14
CASSLGQGLFEQFF
>TRBJ1-2|TRBV14|17
CASSAAGTDGLLYGYTF
>TRBJ2-1|TRBV29-1|15
CSVEEPSGRLNEQFF
>TRBJ1-1|TRBV29-1|14
CSVGRGGEGTEAFF
>TRBJ1-2|TRBV13|16
CASSSRRQGPLGGYTF